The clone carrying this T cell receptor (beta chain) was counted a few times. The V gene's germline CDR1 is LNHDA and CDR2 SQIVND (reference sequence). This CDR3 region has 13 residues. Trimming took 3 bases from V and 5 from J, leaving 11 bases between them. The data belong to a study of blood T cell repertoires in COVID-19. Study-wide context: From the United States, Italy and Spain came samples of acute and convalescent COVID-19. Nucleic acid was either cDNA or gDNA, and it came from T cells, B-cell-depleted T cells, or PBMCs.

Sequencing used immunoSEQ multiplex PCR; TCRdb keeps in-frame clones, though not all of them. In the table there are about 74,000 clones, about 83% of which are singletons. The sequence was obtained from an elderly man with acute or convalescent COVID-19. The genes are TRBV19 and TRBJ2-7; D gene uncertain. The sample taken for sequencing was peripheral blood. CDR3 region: CASSISLIHEQYF. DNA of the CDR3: TGTGCCAGTAGTATTTCCCTTATTCACGAGCAGTACTTC.